Listed below are T cell receptor beta chains from one sample, sequenced in a study of T cell changes during pregnancy in multiple sclerosis. Here immunoSEQ multiplex PCR was the method, and the copy in TCRdb shows in-frame clones only, minus some. Here the sample spans about 92,000 clones, approximately 92% being singletons. The sequencing used peripheral blood, collected in the first trimester of pregnancy. These TCRs come from a female donor with multiple sclerosis, enrolled in a pregnancy study. CDR3s include the opening cysteine and the closing phenylalanine or tryptophan. D genes are given only for firm matches. Rows give clone size only sometimes, using once, few, many, or a class for an expanded clone.

j_gene: TRBJ2-1
abundance: .
d_gene: TRBD2
v_gene: TRBV5-1
CDR3aa: CASSLGLAGGVTYNEQFF
CDR3nt: TGCGCCAGCAGCTTGGGTCTAGCGGGAGGTGTGACCTACAATGAGCAGTTCTTC

j_gene: TRBJ1-1
abundance: .
d_gene: .
v_gene: TRBV6-1
CDR3aa: CASRYTGNTEAFF
CDR3nt: TGTGCCAGCAGGTACACGGGGAACACTGAAGCTTTCTTT

j_gene: TRBJ1-2
abundance: .
d_gene: TRBD1
v_gene: TRBV6-5
CDR3aa: CASSYVGQAGYGYTF
CDR3nt: TGTGCCAGCAGCTACGTTGGACAGGCGGGCTATGGCTACACCTTC

j_gene: TRBJ2-1
abundance: .
d_gene: .
v_gene: TRBV18
CDR3aa: CASSPNRASSYNEQFF
CDR3nt: TGTGCCAGCTCACCTAACAGGGCCAGCTCCTACAATGAGCAGTTCTTC

j_gene: TRBJ1-1
abundance: .
d_gene: .
v_gene: TRBV28
CDR3aa: CASSLSQGWTEAFF
CDR3nt: TGTGCCAGCAGTTTATCGCAGGGGTGGACTGAAGCTTTCTTT

j_gene: TRBJ1-5
abundance: .
d_gene: .
v_gene: TRBV15
CDR3aa: CATSRDWTNDQPQHF
CDR3nt: TGTGCCACCAGCAGAGATTGGACTAACGATCAGCCCCAGCATTTT

j_gene: TRBJ2-5
abundance: .
d_gene: .
v_gene: TRBV19
CDR3aa: CASSRRGRGGYQETQYF
CDR3nt: TGTGCCAGTAGCCGGAGGGGGCGCGGAGGGTACCAAGAGACCCAGTACTTC

j_gene: TRBJ2-7
abundance: once
d_gene: TRBD2
v_gene: TRBV28
CDR3aa: CASGLAGGQVIYEQYF
CDR3nt: TGTGCCAGCGGACTAGCGGGAGGCCAGGTCATCTACGAGCAGTACTTC

j_gene: TRBJ2-1
abundance: .
d_gene: TRBD2
v_gene: TRBV9
CDR3aa: CASSVAGGSYNEQFF
CDR3nt: TGTGCCAGCAGCGTAGCGGGAGGGTCCTACAATGAGCAGTTCTTC

j_gene: TRBJ2-7
abundance: .
d_gene: .
v_gene: TRBV11-2
CDR3aa: CASSLRGQNYEQYF
CDR3nt: TGTGCCAGCAGCTTACGCGGCCAGAACTACGAGCAGTACTTC

j_gene: TRBJ2-3
abundance: .
d_gene: TRBD2
v_gene: TRBV29-1
CDR3aa: CSVATSGYTDTQYF
CDR3nt: TGCAGCGTCGCTACTAGCGGATACACAGATACGCAGTATTTT

j_gene: TRBJ2-2
abundance: .
d_gene: .
v_gene: TRBV5-4
CDR3aa: CASSYRDTTGELFF
CDR3nt: TGTGCCAGCAGCTACCGGGACACGACCGGGGAGCTGTTTTTT

j_gene: TRBJ1-2
abundance: .
d_gene: .
v_gene: TRBV6-6
CDR3aa: CASSYSERGYTF
CDR3nt: TGTGCCAGCAGTTACTCGGAGCGTGGCTACACCTTC

j_gene: TRBJ1-5
abundance: .
d_gene: TRBD1
v_gene: TRBV28
CDR3aa: CASSLPTGASGQPQHF
CDR3nt: TGTGCCAGCAGTTTACCTACAGGGGCCTCGGGGCAGCCCCAGCATTTT

j_gene: TRBJ2-7
abundance: once
d_gene: TRBD2
v_gene: TRBV7-2
CDR3aa: CASSVSLAGVGEQYF
CDR3nt: TGTGCCAGCAGCGTTAGTCTAGCGGGAGTAGGTGAGCAGTACTTC

j_gene: TRBJ2-1
abundance: few
d_gene: .
v_gene: TRBV19
CDR3aa: CASSTGLREQFF
CDR3nt: TGTGCCAGTAGTACAGGGTTGCGTGAGCAGTTCTTC

j_gene: TRBJ2-3
abundance: .
d_gene: TRBD2
v_gene: TRBV4-2
CDR3aa: CASSQVGGRAVDTQYF
CDR3nt: TGTGCCAGCAGCCAAGTAGGCGGGAGGGCGGTAGATACGCAGTATTTT